The following is a T cell receptor beta chain sequence with its context. What it recognizes is unknown. The CDR3 spans 15 residues. The J segment lost 5 bases and the V segment lost 2 bases, leaving 4 bases of the junction unmatched. Germline CDR1 is KGHSH and CDR2 is LQKENI. The data originate from a study of cytomegalovirus exposure and HLA in healthy donors. Findings and limits, study-wide: A few CMV-associated chains were confirmed in vitro to be specific for CMV antigens. The investigators catalogued 150 to 200 TCR beta chains as cytomegalovirus-associated. As immune exposure information, only CMV serostatus was available.

Researchers ran the PCR with 60 Vbeta and 13 Jbeta primers. Sequencing used immunoSEQ multiplex PCR; TCRdb keeps in-frame clones, though not all of them. The sample has about 140,000 clones, 87% seen once. The receptor was isolated from a woman between 25 and 40 years old in good health and CMV-seronegative. Specimen: PBMCs. The chain links TRBV18 to TRBJ2-2; 8 bases are a match to TRBD1. The DNA for the CDR3 is TGTGCCAGCTCACCAGGACAGGGTAGGACCGGGGAGCTGTTTTTT. Amino acid sequence: CASSPGQGRTGELFF.